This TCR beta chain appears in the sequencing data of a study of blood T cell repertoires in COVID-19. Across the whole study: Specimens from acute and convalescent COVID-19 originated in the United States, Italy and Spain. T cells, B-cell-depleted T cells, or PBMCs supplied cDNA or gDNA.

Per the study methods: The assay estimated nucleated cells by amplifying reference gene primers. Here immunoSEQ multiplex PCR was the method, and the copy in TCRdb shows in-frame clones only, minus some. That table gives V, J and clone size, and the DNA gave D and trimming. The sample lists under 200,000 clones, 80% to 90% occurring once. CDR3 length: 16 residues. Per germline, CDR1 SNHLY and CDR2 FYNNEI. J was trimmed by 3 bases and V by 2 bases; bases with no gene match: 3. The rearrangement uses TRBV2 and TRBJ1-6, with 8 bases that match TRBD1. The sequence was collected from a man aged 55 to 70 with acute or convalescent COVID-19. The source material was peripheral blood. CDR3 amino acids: CASSESGGGYNSPLHF. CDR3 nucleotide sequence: TGTGCCAGCAGTGAATCAGGGGGCGGCTATAATTCACCCCTCCACTTT. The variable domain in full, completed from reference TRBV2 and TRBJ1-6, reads EPEVTQTPSHQVTQMGQEVILRCVPISNHLYFYWYRQILGQKVEFLVSFYNNEISEKSEIFDDQFSVERPDGSNFTLKIRSTKLEDSAMYFCASSESGGGYNSPLHFGNGTRLTVT.